Below, 8 T cell receptor beta chains from the same sample are listed, as sequenced in a study of post-analysis software for immune sequencing data. No cognate antigen is known for these TCRs. Points from the study as a whole: Five or six TRBV segments, TRBV5-6, TRBV5-1 and TRBV20-1 among them, were found more frequent in patients than controls.

Every TCR beta cDNA library bore unique molecular identifiers. TCRdb re-called the PCR reads with MiXCR, one entry per CDR3 protein. The sample lists around 700,000 distinct CDR3 sequences; roughly three fifths were seen once. Sample: blood. Receptors originate from a girl between 2 and 10 years old with multiple sclerosis.

This clonotype has a handful of counts. J is TRBJ2-5 and V is TRBV29-1, with 10 bases lining up with TRBD2. CDR3 length equals 14 residues. Trimming took 3 bases from V and 2 from J; bases not matched to a gene: 3. Looked up from germline, CDR1 is SQVTM and CDR2 is ANQGSEA. For the CDR3, the DNA is TGCAGCGTTGACCCAGCGGGGGGGCAAGAGACCCAGTACTTC. Its translation is CSVDPAGGQETQYF. Based on the CDR3 plus reference TRBV29-1 and TRBJ2-5, the full variable domain is SAVISQKPSRDICQRGTSLTIQCQVDSQVTMMFWYRQQPGQSLTLIATANQGSEATYESGFVIDKFPISRPNLTFSTLTVSNMSPEDSSIYLCSVDPAGGQETQYFGPGTRLLVL.

The chain is built from TRBV6-5 and TRBJ2-7, with 10 bases that match TRBD2. CDR3 length equals 16 residues. Germline CDR1 reads MNHEY; CDR2 reads SVGAGI. Unmatched junction bases numbered 6, after V lost 0 bases and J lost 4 bases. The CDR3 DNA sequence: TGTGCCAGCAGTTACTCGAGGCTAGCGGGAGAGTACGAGCAGTACTTC. This encodes CASSYSRLAGEYEQYF.

This clonotype was seen only a few times. V gene TRBV29-1 combines with J gene TRBJ2-5, with 7 bases lining up with TRBD1. The trim removed 1 base at V and 5 bases at J, leaving 10 bases unmatched. This CDR3 has 15 amino acids. Germline V gene sequence: CDR1 SQVTM, CDR2 ANQGSEA. CDR3: CSVEGPTGVEETQYF. The DNA of the CDR3 is TGCAGCGTTGAAGGGCCAACAGGGGTAGAGGAGACCCAGTACTTC.

The chain combines TRBV6-2 or TRBV6-3 with TRBJ2-1, with D uncertain. This CDR3 spans 11 amino acids. The germline V gene encodes CDR1 MNHEY and CDR2 SVGEGT. Trimming removed 2 bases from V and 9 bases from J, with 5 bases in between. CDR3 region: CASSYSSEQFF. The CDR3 DNA reads TGTGCCAGCAGTTACAGTAGTGAGCAGTTCTTC.

The table lists this clonotype with a few counts. The chain joins TRBV7-2 to TRBJ2-5; TRBD2 aligns across 9 bases. V was pared by 1 base and J by 1 base, with 4 bases of the junction left unmatched. Germline CDR1 is SGHTA and CDR2 is FQGNSA. CDR3 size: 16 residues. In DNA, the CDR3 is TGTGCCAGCAGCTTAGGGCGGGGGGGCGCCCAAGAGACCCAGTACTTC. Amino acid sequence: CASSLGRGGAQETQYF.

The chain links TRBV6-1 to TRBJ1-1, with a tentative D call TRBD1 (5 bases). Trimming stripped 4 bases from V and 3 bases from J, with 12 bases between. Germline V gene data show CDR1 as MNHNS and CDR2 as SASEGT. The CDR3 loop spans 14 amino acids. The CDR3 loop is CASSAPDIHTEAFF. CDR3 DNA sequence: TGTGCCAGCAGTGCCCCGGACATCCACACTGAAGCTTTCTTT.

This chain joins TRBV29-1 and TRBJ1-5, with TRBD1 identical over 8 bases. The CDR3 covers 14 residues. Germline values: CDR1 SQVTM, CDR2 ANQGSEA. J was trimmed by 6 bases and V by 6 bases; bases with no gene match: 10. CDR3 DNA sequence: TGCAGCGTGGGCGGACAGGGAGGCGGTCAGCCCCAGCATTTT. As protein: CSVGGQGGGQPQHF. Combining the CDR3 with reference TRBV29-1 and TRBJ1-5 gives the whole variable domain SAVISQKPSRDICQRGTSLTIQCQVDSQVTMMFWYRQQPGQSLTLIATANQGSEATYESGFVIDKFPISRPNLTFSTLTVSNMSPEDSSIYLCSVGGQGGGQPQHFGDGTRLSIL.

The chain employs TRBV27 and TRBJ2-1; a weak D match, TRBD2 (5 bases). Germline V gene lookup returns CDR1 MNHEY and CDR2 SMNVEV (reference sequence). V was pared by 7 bases and J by 0 bases, with 13 bases between. CDR3 length: 15 amino acids. The chain's CDR3 is CASKPGTSSYNEQFF. The CDR3 bases are TGTGCCAGCAAGCCGGGAACAAGCTCCTACAATGAGCAGTTCTTC.